This entry concerns a single T cell receptor beta chain. What it binds is unknown. The data derive from a study of beta chain features in type 1 diabetes. Whole-study context: Sorted cell examination encompassed roughly 98,000,000 cells across all samples. Broader study findings: Possible PCR preference for shorter templates applied equally to patients and controls. Patients' naive, central memory and regulatory TCRB repertoires appeared more alike than those of healthy donors. Shorter TCRB CDR3s, moderately but significantly so, were found in Type 1 diabetes patients in all four CD4+ subsets.

As every portion of the isolated RNA was reverse transcribed, the sequencing read expressed TCRB transcripts. The assay was immunoSEQ multiplex PCR, and TCRdb's table has in-frame clones only and misses some. The repertoire holds hundreds of thousands of clones, roughly an eighth seen once, with around 0.022% in the top ten. By way of CD45RO/CCR7/CD25/CD127/CD95/CD27, the CD4+ regulatory, stem cell-like memory, central memory and naive cells were sorted. Looked up from germline, CDR1 is ENHRY and CDR2 is SYGVKD. The V gene lost 0 bases and the J gene lost 8 bases, with 13 bases spanning the gap. The CDR3 has 14 amino acids.

The TCR was taken from a man in his late teens or twenties with type 1 diabetes. Sequencing input: naive CD4+ T cells from blood. The gene calls are TRBV10-3 and TRBJ1-1; D is uncertain. The CDR3 nucleotides read TGTGCCATCAGTGAGTCAGGGAGCGGAATCGAAGCTTTCTTT. It codes for CAISESGSGIEAFF.